This is a list of T cell receptor beta chains from one sample in a study of blood T cell repertoires in COVID-19. Using immunoSEQ multiplex PCR, the repertoire was profiled, and TCRdb retains in-frame clones only, with some absent. There are approximately 100,000 clones in the sample; roughly nine tenths occur only once, and approximately 3.5% lies in the top ten. Sequences were obtained from peripheral blood. The receptors were gathered from a woman in her sixties or seventies with acute or convalescent COVID-19. Each CDR3 is given with its conserved first and last residue. Size values are once, few and many counts, or a class for expanded clones, and some rows have none.

v_call	clone_size	j_call	cdr3_length	cdr3_aa
TRBV19	.	TRBJ1-1	16	CASSARDRGMYTEAFF
TRBV19	.	TRBJ1-1	15	CASSDRQGLNTEAFF
TRBV28	once	TRBJ2-7	12	CASSLRSYEQYF
TRBV9	.	TRBJ1-4	15	CASSARQGGNEKLFF
TRBV19	.	TRBJ1-2	14	CASTAGTGAYGYTF
TRBV21-1	.	TRBJ2-2	14	CASSRGSQSGELFF
TRBV24-1	once	TRBJ2-5	15	CATSDLDSRQETQYF
TRBV12-3/TRBV12-4	.	TRBJ2-7	13	CASSPRTGGEKYF
TRBV3-1/TRBV3-2	.	TRBJ2-1	15	CASSELAGLYNEQFF
TRBV24-1	few	TRBJ2-6	17	CATSEGQGTPGANVLTF
TRBV2	.	TRBJ1-2	15	CASSGTGGGYYGYTF
TRBV30	.	TRBJ2-7	13	CAWSRNRDLEQYF
TRBV6-2/TRBV6-3	.	TRBJ1-2	12	CASSDGGYGYTF
TRBV9	.	TRBJ2-3	13	CASTRLLTDTQYF
TRBV4-2	.	TRBJ1-3	15	CASSQGKGAGNTIYF
TRBV7-9	.	TRBJ1-4	11	CASSLGQKLFF
TRBV2	.	TRBJ2-7	12	CASSVSQGEQYF
TRBV2	once	TRBJ2-1	14	CASKANRDYGGQFF
TRBV7-8	.	TRBJ1-5	18	CASSPGTLRGPGGQPQHF
TRBV11-3	.	TRBJ2-5	16	CASSLGLAKYQETQYF
TRBV7-9	.	TRBJ1-2	17	CASSEQIPTGGDDGYTF
TRBV14	.	TRBJ1-1	13	CASSQSPGTEAFF
TRBV18	.	TRBJ2-1	19	CASSLNPGLAGASYNEQFF
TRBV9	.	TRBJ2-5	18	CASSLLEGLAGDQETQYF
TRBV7-9	.	TRBJ2-6	14	CASSPVSGANVLTF
TRBV28	once	TRBJ2-3	12	CASSSLTNTQYF
TRBV9	.	TRBJ2-1	17	CASSPYRLAESYNEQFF
TRBV6-1	.	TRBJ1-5	16	CASSEEGGLRNQPQHF
TRBV19	.	TRBJ2-1	15	CASSTGQGDTNEQFF
TRBV5-6	.	TRBJ1-2	13	CASSLGQHYGYTF
TRBV5-8	.	TRBJ2-2	13	CASSFWGGGELFF
TRBV30	.	TRBJ1-5	15	CAWSETGGSNQPQHF
TRBV7-9	.	TRBJ1-2	15	CASSSWTGTNYGYTF
TRBV5-1	.	TRBJ1-5	13	CASSFGGGQPQHF
TRBV6-6	few	TRBJ1-1	12	CASRNGVLEAFF
TRBV6-1	.	TRBJ1-2	15	CASSEGGRPTYGYTF
TRBV28	.	TRBJ2-7	12	CASRPGPGVLHF
TRBV7-8	.	TRBJ1-2	13	CASSLNPDTSYTF
TRBV2	.	TRBJ2-3	15	CASSVEGLDTDTQYF
TRBV15	.	TRBJ1-2	15	CATKLDRGRNYGYTF
TRBV6-5	.	TRBJ1-2	15	CATSHGAGGDYGYTF
TRBV7-9	.	TRBJ2-3	14	CASSFAGIRDTQYF
TRBV7-8	.	TRBJ1-2	15	CASSNPGRGDYGYTF
TRBV30	.	TRBJ1-2	14	CACFPGQGFGGYTF
TRBV20-1	once	TRBJ2-1	14	CSASLSGAGGEQFF